The present T cell receptor (beta chain) was sequenced within a study of shared clonotypes between healthy human individuals. Sequenced by immunoSEQ multiplex PCR; TCRdb stores in-frame clones only, minus some. Seen here are 450,000 to 500,000 clones, about 79% observed once, and the top ten hold roughly 13%. The CDR3 is 20 amino acids. Nashville, Tennessee was home to all donors, who were Caucasian adults. The sample taken for sequencing was PBMCs. This chain links TRBV21-1 with TRBJ2-7; the D call in the table, TRBD2, was not verified against the DNA. TRBV21-1 is marked as a pseudogene. This receptor was taken from a woman between 40 and 50 years old in good health. Some clones in this sample may be carry-over from other donors' samples. CDR3 in amino acids: CASSKGETSGRPSTPYEQYF. The CDR3 nucleotides read TGTGCCAGCAGCAAAGGAGAGACTAGCGGGAGGCCCTCAACTCCTTACGAGCAGTACTTC.